This TCR beta chain was observed in a study of response to subunit inactivated influenza vaccine. TCRdb passed the RT-PCR reads through MiXCR, listing each CDR3 protein once. The repertoire holds 600,000 to 700,000 distinct CDR3 sequences, with about 14% as singletons. This clonotype was obtained from a man aged 45-65 years who received an inactivated influenza vaccine. The material was PBMCs from blood, obtained 14 to 15 days before vaccination.

CDR3 region: CASSQVLEREGQETQYF. CDR3 DNA sequence: TGTGCCAGCAGCCAAGTTTTGGAGCGGGAAGGGCAAGAGACCCAGTACTTC. V is TRBV3-1 and J is TRBJ2-5; 7 bases line up with TRBD2. CDR1 and CDR2 from the germline V gene are LGHDT and YNNKEL (reference sequence). The J segment lost 2 bases and the V segment lost 1 base, leaving 10 bases of the junction unmatched. The CDR3 length is 17 residues.